These 10 T cell receptor beta chains originate from one sample sequenced in a study of shared clonotypes between healthy human individuals. Method: immunoSEQ multiplex PCR; TCRdb's copy keeps in-frame clones and lacks some. The sample carries approximately 2.3 million clones, over 90% recorded once. Material: naive CD4+ T cells from PBMCs. Subset denoted: CD45RA+ positively selected. These receptors all come from a man between 18 and 29 years old in good health. Some clones in this sample may be carry-over from other donors' samples.

V and J are TRBV30 and TRBJ2-1; TRBD2 matches 8 bases. The CDR3 extends over 15 amino acids. The germline gives CDR1 GTSNPN, CDR2 SVGIG (reference sequence). V gave up 4 bases and J gave up 4 bases; unmatched junction bases: 9. The CDR3 loop is CAWKPFGLAYNEQFF. The CDR3 nucleotides read TGTGCCTGGAAGCCTTTTGGACTAGCTTACAATGAGCAGTTCTTC.

The chain is built from TRBV5-5 and TRBJ2-5; 12 nucleotides line up with TRBD2. CDR3 length: 14 residues. With 5 bases clipped from V and 4 bases from J, the junction kept 3 bases outside the gene matches. Germline V gene sequence: CDR1 SGHKS, CDR2 YYEKEE (reference sequence). The CDR3 coding sequence is TGTGCCAGCAGGCTAGCGGGAGGGGGAGAGACCCAGTACTTC. It is translated as CASRLAGGGETQYF. Complete variable domain (other parts from reference TRBV5-5 and TRBJ2-5): DAGVTQSPTHLIKTRGQQVTLRCSPISGHKSVSWYQQVLGQGPQFIFQYYEKEERGRGNFPDRFSARQFPNYSSELNVNALLLGDSALYLCASRLAGGGETQYFGPGTRLLVL.

V and J are TRBV27 and TRBJ1-2; TRBD1 might be the D (6 bases). The V gene's germline CDR1 is MNHEY and CDR2 SMNVEV (reference sequence). Trimming cost V 4 bases and J 4 bases, with 13 bases left between them. CDR3 size: 14 residues. CDR3 loop: CASSSLTGIYGYTF. CDR3 nucleotide sequence: TGTGCCAGCAGTTCCTTGACAGGCATCTATGGCTACACCTTC.

The chain carries TRBV7-9 and TRBJ2-7; no reliable D call. Germline CDR1 is SEHNR and CDR2 is FQNEAQ (reference sequence). The CDR3 extends over 14 amino acids. V shed 5 bases and J shed 0 bases, with 11 bases lying between them. In DNA, the CDR3 is TGTGCCAGCAGCCCCCTGCTCTACTCCTACGAGCAGTACTTC. It codes for CASSPLLYSYEQYF.

The gene calls are TRBV18 and TRBJ1-3; a possible D gene is TRBD1 (6 bases). Germline V gene lookup returns CDR1 KGHSH and CDR2 LQKENI. This CDR3 contains 16 residues. V lost 5 bases and J 4 bases, leaving 18 bases between the germline ends. In nucleotides, the CDR3 is TGTGCCAGCTCAGAACAGGGACAAATATCGGGAAACACCATATATTTT. It translates to CASSEQGQISGNTIYF.

The rearrangement uses TRBV19 and TRBJ2-7; no clear D gene. The CDR3 has 13 amino acids. Germline V gene sequence: CDR1 LNHDA, CDR2 SQIVND (reference sequence). V was cut by 6 bases and J by 1 base, with 10 bases left in between. DNA for the CDR3: TGTGCCAGTAGGATGGGTAGATCCTACGAGCAGTACTTC. Its protein is CASRMGRSYEQYF.

The J gene is TRBJ1-2, the V gene TRBV2; 8 bases map to TRBD1. Germline trimming cut 10 bases from V and 4 bases from J; bases unmatched to any gene: 17. Germline V lookup: CDR1 SNHLY, CDR2 FYNNEI. CDR3 length equals 16 residues. CDR3 DNA sequence: TGTGCCACCCCAGTGGGAGCCGGGACAGGAATCTATGGCTACACCTTC. This translates into CATPVGAGTGIYGYTF.

This chain links TRBV5-1 with TRBJ1-3, with D perhaps matching TRBD1 (5 bases). CDR3 length equals 15 residues. Germline V gene data show CDR1 as SGHRS and CDR2 as YFSETQ. Trimming took 4 bases from V and 1 from J, leaving 12 bases between them. The CDR3 nucleotides are TGCGCCAGCAGCCCCATGGGGGATTCTGGAAACACCATATATTTT. This sequence encodes CASSPMGDSGNTIYF.

The V gene is TRBV5-4, the J gene TRBJ2-7; 8 bases fit TRBD1. Unmatched junction bases numbered 5, after V lost 3 bases and J lost 0 bases. The V gene's germline CDR1 is SGHNT and CDR2 YYREEE (reference sequence). The CDR3 has 15 amino acids. The CDR3 region is CASSSRDRSSYEQYF. CDR3 DNA sequence: TGTGCCAGCAGCTCACGGGACAGGAGCTCCTACGAGCAGTACTTC.

Of note for this clone: Other DNA sequences in the same sample also yield this CDR3. The chain carries TRBV7-2 and TRBJ2-7; the D call may be TRBD1 or TRBD2 (5 bases each). Germline CDR1 reads SGHTA; CDR2 reads FQGNSA. The CDR3 is made up of 12 amino acids. V lost 0 bases, J lost 7 bases, and 7 bases lay in between. The DNA for the CDR3 is TGTGCCAGCAGCTTAGCGGGACGTGAGCAGTACTTC. It encodes CASSLAGREQYF.